These 3 T cell receptor beta chains were all obtained from the same sample, sequenced in a study of response to subunit inactivated influenza vaccine. TCRdb re-derived calls from the RT-PCR reads in MiXCR, one entry per CDR3 protein. Of about 520,000 distinct CDR3 sequences in the sample, roughly 7.9% were seen once. The specimen comprised PBMCs from blood, sampled about 24 months after vaccination. The receptors shown here come from a man aged 50 to 75 who received an inactivated influenza vaccine.

A few counts support this clonotype. V gene TRBV5-6 combines with J gene TRBJ1-6; no firm D call. CDR1 and CDR2 from the germline V gene are SGHDT and YYEEEE. Trimming pared 3 bases from V and 7 bases from J, leaving 8 bases between. The CDR3 covers 13 residues. The CDR3 protein is CASSSKGNSPLHF. The CDR3 DNA follows: TGTGCCAGCAGCTCGAAGGGAAATTCACCCCTCCACTTT.

The chain couples TRBV20-1 to TRBJ2-5, with 7 bases identical to TRBD2. V was clipped by 6 bases and J by 0 bases; unmatched bases: 4. The CDR3 has 13 residues. The germline V gene has CDR1 DFQATT and CDR2 SNEGSKA (reference sequence). CDR3 DNA sequence: TGCAGTGCCTCCGGGACTAACCAAGAGACCCAGTACTTC. It yields the protein CSASGTNQETQYF.

In this sample, this clonotype turned up a few times. The J gene is TRBJ1-2, the V gene TRBV7-9; 9 nucleotides match TRBD1. The CDR3 length is 17 residues. After removal of 2 bases from V and 7 bases from J, the junction contained 14 bases not matched to a gene. Germline V gene lookup returns CDR1 SEHNR and CDR2 FQNEAQ (reference sequence). CDR3 sequence reads: CASSLLTPPGQGRGYTF. The CDR3 bases are TGTGCCAGCAGCTTATTAACTCCGCCGGGACAGGGACGTGGCTACACCTTC. Complete variable domain (other parts from reference TRBV7-9 and TRBJ1-2): DTGVSQNPRHKITKRGQNVTFRCDPISEHNRLYWYRQTLGQGPEFLTYFQNEAQLEKSRLLSDRFSAERPKGSFSTLEIQRTEQGDSAMYLCASSLLTPPGQGRGYTFGSGTRLTVV.